Presented here are 21 T cell receptor beta chains from one specimen sequenced in a study of persistence of HIV-infected CD4 T cells. Antigens of these TCRs are unknown. The immunoSEQ assay was version 4, run in survey mode. The repertoire was sequenced with immunoSEQ multiplex PCR; TCRdb's copy has only in-frame clones and lacks some. The data show 37,000 or so clones, around 80% seen once. Cells were stimulated with CMV-infected fibroblast lysates at roughly 10 ug/mL. CD40L-negative CD69-negative CD45RO-high memory CD4+ T cells were sorted as populations depleted of antigen-responding cells. The sequenced sample was CD4+ T cells sorted from PBMCs after approximately 19-hour stimulation, obtained from a patient who received antiretroviral therapy. The receptors derive from an adult man with HIV who was CMV-seropositive.

The chain recombines TRBV2 with TRBJ2-3, with 9 bases matching TRBD2. Trimming cost V 4 bases and J 0 bases; bases outside gene matches: 2. This CDR3 spans 15 amino acids. CDR1 is SNHLY and CDR2 is FYNNEI in the germline V gene. The CDR3 is CASSGSGGSTDTQYF. CDR3 nucleotides: TGTGCCAGCAGTGGTAGCGGGGGCAGCACAGATACGCAGTATTTT.

The CDR3 loop is CASSSVQGYGEAFF. For the CDR3, the DNA is TGTGCCAGCAGCTCTGTACAGGGGTATGGTGAAGCTTTCTTT. The gene calls are TRBV7-9 and TRBJ1-1; 7 positions match TRBD1. Germline trimming cut 4 bases from V and 7 bases from J; bases unmatched to any gene: 9. Germline V lookup: CDR1 SEHNR, CDR2 FQNEAQ (reference sequence). The length of the CDR3 is 14 residues.

The CDR3 DNA follows: TGTGCCAGCAGGTTACAGGGTACGAACACTGAAGCTTTCTTT. It yields the protein CASRLQGTNTEAFF. The V and J genes are TRBV6-5 and TRBJ1-1; TRBD1 might be the D (6 bases). Germline V gene data show CDR1 as MNHEY and CDR2 as SVGAGI. There are 14 residues in the CDR3. Trimming removed 6 bases at V and 1 base at J, with 12 bases between.

J is TRBJ2-3 and V is TRBV10-2, with 12 bases that match TRBD2. With V trimmed by 9 bases and J by 1 base, 5 bases remained unmatched. Germline loops: CDR1 WSHSY, CDR2 SAAADI. This CDR3 has 15 amino acids. The CDR3 DNA reads TGCGCCAGTGCTAGCGGGGGGGCAGGCACAGATACGCAGTATTTT. Amino acids: CASASGGAGTDTQYF.

The V call is TRBV7-9, the J call TRBJ2-3, with TRBD1 matching over 7 bases. CDR3 length equals 13 residues. V shed 4 bases and J 4 bases; nucleotides not matched to a gene: 2. Germline-derived CDR1 and CDR2 are SEHNR and FQNEAQ (reference sequence). CDR3 residues: CASSSDRADTQYF. Written as DNA, the CDR3 is TGTGCCAGCAGCTCTGACAGGGCAGATACGCAGTATTTT.

V and J are TRBV18 and TRBJ2-4; 8 nucleotides match TRBD2. V was pared by 2 bases and J by 0 bases, with 6 bases of the junction left unmatched. The CDR3 runs 17 residues. Germline CDR1 KGHSH, CDR2 LQKENI. The CDR3 is CASSPTGGFLAKNIQYF. CDR3 DNA sequence: TGTGCCAGCTCACCAACGGGGGGGTTCCTAGCCAAAAACATTCAGTACTTC.

The J gene is TRBJ2-3, the V gene TRBV9; no clear D. Germline loops: CDR1 SGDLS, CDR2 YYNGEE. The CDR3 consists of 14 residues. The ends were cut back, 3 bases at V and 4 bases at J, with 12 bases in the middle. For the CDR3, the DNA is TGTGCCAGCAGCGCCCAATCGCAGGCAGATACGCAGTATTTT. Protein sequence: CASSAQSQADTQYF.

The chain joins TRBV6-1 to TRBJ1-5; weak D call: TRBD1 (5 bases). The CDR3 contains 14 residues. The V end was cut by 1 base, the J end by 1 base, with 5 bases between. Germline-derived CDR1 and CDR2 are MNHNS and SASEGT. In DNA, the CDR3 is TGTGCCAGCAGTGAAGGGGACAGCAATCAGCCCCAGCATTTT. Translation gives CASSEGDSNQPQHF.

The V and J genes are TRBV6-5 and TRBJ2-7; possibly TRBD1 for D (6 bases). The V and J ends lost 11 bases and 0 bases respectively, with 17 bases between them. Germline V gene data show CDR1 as MNHEY and CDR2 as SVGAGI. The length of the CDR3 is 14 residues. The CDR3 DNA is TGTGCCGGTGGTGGACAGCGTCCCTCCTACGAGCAGTACTTC. Amino acid sequence: CAGGGQRPSYEQYF.

J is TRBJ1-1 and V is TRBV6-1; TRBD1 agrees at 7 bases. Germline CDR1 and CDR2: MNHNS and SASEGT. This CDR3 contains 15 residues. With 3 bases clipped from V and 11 bases from J, the junction kept 15 bases outside the gene matches. The CDR3 nucleotides read TGTGCCAGCAGTGACCCCGGACAGGTACCGGGTGAGGCTTTCTTT. It specifies CASSDPGQVPGEAFF.

This sequence joins TRBV28 and TRBJ2-7, with D perhaps TRBD1 or TRBD2 (7 bases each). Per germline, CDR1 MDHEN and CDR2 SYDVKM. Trimming left V 5 bases short and J 3 bases short, with 17 bases between. The CDR3 has 15 residues. The CDR3 DNA sequence: TGTGCCAGCAGTCCTAAGCGGGGACAGTTCTACGAGCAGTACTTC. Its translation is CASSPKRGQFYEQYF. Full variable domain (outside the CDR3, taken from reference TRBV28 and TRBJ2-7): DVKVTQSSRYLVKRTGEKVFLECVQDMDHENMFWYRQDPGLGLRLIYFSYDVKMKEKGDIPEGYSVSREKKERFSLILESASTNQTSMYLCASSPKRGQFYEQYFGPGTRLTVT.

This rearrangement joins TRBV11-3 to TRBJ1-1, with D perhaps TRBD1 (6 bases). From germline, CDR1 is SGHNT and CDR2 YENEEA. V was pared by 0 bases and J by 11 bases, with 13 bases between. The CDR3 runs to 13 residues. The CDR3 DNA follows: TGTGCCAGCAGCTTAGATGTGGGGGCGAAGGCTTTCTTT. Protein product: CASSLDVGAKAFF.

The chain is built from TRBV14 and TRBJ1-3; D possibly corresponds to TRBD1 (5 bases). The ends were cut back, 4 bases at V and 0 bases at J, with 7 bases in the middle. CDR1 is SGHDN and CDR2 is FVKESK in the germline V gene. The CDR3 is 14 residues long. The CDR3: CASSLTVSGNTIYF. The CDR3 DNA sequence: TGTGCCAGCAGCCTGACAGTCTCTGGAAACACCATATATTTT.

V gene TRBV18 combines with J gene TRBJ1-5; D uncertain. The CDR3 totals 15 residues. Trimming removed 3 bases at V and 7 bases at J, with 16 bases between. Looked up from germline, CDR1 is KGHSH and CDR2 is LQKENI. CDR3 region: CASSPGFGREQPQHF. CDR3 sequence (DNA): TGTGCCAGCTCACCCGGGTTTGGGCGGGAGCAGCCCCAGCATTTT.

This chain joins TRBV10-2 and TRBJ2-1; TRBD2 agrees at 14 bases. From germline, CDR1 is WSHSY and CDR2 SAAADI. The CDR3 has 15 residues. V shed 8 bases, J shed 7 bases, and the junction held 7 bases outside the gene matches. The CDR3 bases are TGCGCCAGCGGGCCCGGGACTAGCGGGGGAAATGAGCAGTTCTTC. Protein: CASGPGTSGGNEQFF.

The rearrangement uses TRBV10-3 and TRBJ2-2; 11 bases match TRBD2. CDR1 ENHRY and CDR2 SYGVKD come from the germline V gene. The CDR3 runs to 17 residues. The V segment lost 11 bases and the J segment 3 bases; nucleotides outside the gene matches: 14. Written as DNA, the CDR3 is TGTGCCTCCCACGGGGCTAGCGGGGGGCCGGACACCGGGGAGCTGTTTTTT. This codes for CASHGASGGPDTGELFF.

The table lists this clone with a few counts. The genes are TRBV18 and TRBJ2-3, with D uncertain. The CDR3 covers 15 residues. V lost 2 bases to trimming and J lost 1 base, with 10 bases between them. From germline, CDR1 is KGHSH and CDR2 LQKENI. Written as DNA, the CDR3 is TGTGCCAGCTCACCATCGGTTCAGCGCACAGATACGCAGTATTTT. Protein product: CASSPSVQRTDTQYF.

The rearrangement joins TRBV27 to TRBJ2-7, with D possibly matching TRBD1 (5 bases). This CDR3 is built from 14 residues. Between the trimmed V and J ends, which lost 3 bases and 5 bases, there was a span of 14 bases. Germline values: CDR1 MNHEY, CDR2 SMNVEV (reference sequence). CDR3 sequence (DNA): TGTGCCAGCAGTTTGGGGCAGGGTGCGAACGAGCAGTACTTC. Translating gives CASSLGQGANEQYF.

The chain uses TRBV6-5 and TRBJ1-5, with D hard to call. This CDR3 has 14 residues. The V gene lost 7 bases and the J gene lost 0 bases, with 10 bases spanning the gap. Germline CDR1 is MNHEY and CDR2 is SVGAGI. The chain's CDR3 is CASTGRHSNQPQHF. The CDR3 coding sequence is TGTGCCAGCACTGGACGGCATAGCAATCAGCCCCAGCATTTT.

V gene TRBV12-3 or TRBV12-4 combines with J gene TRBJ1-5, with D unclear. The CDR3 is made up of 12 amino acids. V was pared by 5 bases and J by 8 bases, with 10 bases between. The CDR3 spells CASSPGLEPQHF. As DNA, the CDR3 is TGTGCCAGCAGTCCTGGATTGGAGCCCCAGCATTTT.

The sample holds a few counts of this clone. At one boundary the junction diverges from the germline segment, which might be a read error. The chain employs TRBV24-1 and TRBJ2-3; TRBD2 agrees at 11 bases. CDR3 size: 18 residues. Germline V CDR1 and CDR2: KGHDR, SFDVKD. The CDR3 DNA reads TGTGCCACCAGCGATTGGTCTAGCGGGGGGTTTCTCACAGATACGCAGTATTTT. Translated: CATSDWSSGGFLTDTQYF.